What follows are 10 T cell receptor beta chains derived from one specimen sequenced in a study of CD8 T cells in Susac syndrome. With random hexamers, roughly 0.5 to 1 ug RNA was reverse transcribed. TCRdb re-analysed the immunoSEQ multiplex PCR reads in MiXCR, keeping a single row per CDR3 protein. The repertoire consists of 240,000 or so distinct CDR3 sequences, with 95% to 97% occurring once and the leading ten covering 0.095% to 0.12%. Material: CD4+ T cells from PBMCs. The receptors were gathered from a human donor with Susac syndrome.

The chain couples TRBV29-1 to TRBJ2-2; TRBD2 agrees at 9 bases. CDR3 size: 15 residues. Germline V gene sequence: CDR1 SQVTM, CDR2 ANQGSEA. With V trimmed by 7 bases and J by 6 bases, 12 bases remained unmatched. CDR3 in DNA: TGCAGCGCCATCCTAGGCGGGAGGGGTTCCGGGGAGCTGTTTTTT. Protein: CSAILGGRGSGELFF.

V and J are TRBV5-1 and TRBJ2-2, with D tentatively TRBD1 (5 bases). Germline CDR1 is SGHRS and CDR2 is YFSETQ. This CDR3 contains 17 residues. V dropped 4 bases and J dropped 4 bases, with 20 bases sitting between them. The CDR3 loop reads CASSEWGPIGVTGELFF. CDR3 nucleotides: TGCGCCAGCAGCGAATGGGGCCCCATCGGCGTCACCGGGGAGCTGTTTTTT.

The V gene is TRBV14, the J gene TRBJ2-4; weak D call: TRBD1 (6 bases). This CDR3 spans 17 amino acids. Trimming removed 4 bases from V and 1 base from J, with 17 bases in between. Germline CDR1 reads SGHDN; CDR2 reads FVKESK. CDR3: CASSPNTGNAAKNIQYF. The CDR3 bases are TGTGCCAGCAGCCCCAATACAGGGAACGCGGCCAAAAACATTCAGTACTTC. Full variable domain (remainder filled in from reference TRBV14 and TRBJ2-4): EAGVTQFPSHSVIEKGQTVTLRCDPISGHDNLYWYRRVMGKEIKFLLHFVKESKQDESGMPNNRFLAERTGGTYSTLKVQPAELEDSGVYFCASSPNTGNAAKNIQYFGAGTRLSVL.

The V gene is TRBV5-1, the J gene TRBJ2-3; D gene unclear. This CDR3 is 14 amino acids long. Between the trimmed V and J ends, which lost 1 base and 6 bases, there was a span of 12 bases. In germline, CDR1 is SGHRS, CDR2 YFSETQ. Here the CDR3 reads CASSLLPNSDTQYF. The CDR3 bases are TGCGCCAGCAGCTTGTTACCCAACTCCGATACGCAGTATTTT.

The gene calls are TRBV4-1 and TRBJ1-2; 7 nucleotides match TRBD1. Germline V gene data show CDR1 as MGHRA and CDR2 as YSYEKL. CDR3 length: 14 residues. J gave up 14 bases and V 4 bases, and 16 bases lay outside the gene matches. As DNA, the CDR3 is TGCGCCAGCAGCCCCCCGGGACAGCTAACGTTAGGGACCTTC. As protein: CASSPPGQLTLGTF.

The chain uses TRBV3-1 and TRBJ2-5; no clear D gene. CDR3 length: 15 amino acids. CDR1 and CDR2 from the germline V gene are LGHDT and YNNKEL (reference sequence). Trimming took off 4 bases at V and 1 base at J, with 13 bases between the two ends. CDR3 sequence (DNA): TGTGCCAGCAGCCTGATAGGACGGTCCCAAGAGACCCAGTACTTC. Translated: CASSLIGRSQETQYF.

The chain recombines TRBV3-1 with TRBJ1-3; 10 bases line up with TRBD1. This CDR3 is built from 16 residues. Unmatched junction bases numbered 7, after V lost 5 bases and J lost 3 bases. The germline gives CDR1 LGHDT, CDR2 YNNKEL (reference sequence). The CDR3 nucleotides are TGTGCCAGCAGCACGGGGACAGGGGTTTTTGGAAACACCATATATTTT. Its protein is CASSTGTGVFGNTIYF.

The chain uses TRBV28 and TRBJ2-5, with D perhaps matching TRBD1 (5 bases). This CDR3 comprises 14 residues. CDR1 is MDHEN, CDR2 SYDVKM, per germline. Trimming shortened V by 5 bases and J by 4 bases, and 14 bases separated the two germline ends. The CDR3 DNA reads as TGTGCCAGCAGTACACAGGTGTTAAGAGAGACCCAGTACTTC. Translation gives CASSTQVLRETQYF.

The rearrangement joins TRBV4-2 to TRBJ1-5, with 10 bases matching TRBD1. The germline gives CDR1 LGHNA, CDR2 YNFKEQ. The CDR3 length is 15 residues. Losses at the gene ends were 1 base for V and 6 bases for J; bases not matched to a gene: 3. DNA for the CDR3: TGTGCCAGCAGCCAAGGGGGACAGGGGAGTCAGCCCCAGCATTTT. Its protein is CASSQGGQGSQPQHF.

In this sample, this clonotype turned up a few times. This chain links TRBV5-6 with TRBJ2-7; 12 bases fit TRBD2. The CDR3 length is 15 residues. Germline V gene data show CDR1 as SGHDT and CDR2 as YYEEEE. Trimming took 3 bases from V and 2 from J; bases not matched to a gene: 3. CDR3 protein: CASSSGLAGAYEQYF. CDR3 nucleotides: TGTGCCAGCAGCTCGGGACTAGCGGGCGCCTACGAGCAGTACTTC. The variable domain in full, with the rest retrieved from reference TRBV5-6 and TRBJ2-7, is DAGVTQSPTHLIKTRGQQVTLRCSPKSGHDTVSWYQQALGQGPQFIFQYYEEEERQRGNFPDRFSGHQFPNYSSELNVNALLLGDSALYLCASSSGLAGAYEQYFGPGTRLTVT.